Below are 22 T cell receptor beta chains sequenced from a single sample in a study of post-analysis software for immune sequencing data. General study findings and limits: Patients showed TRBV5-6, TRBV5-1 and TRBV20-1 among about five TRBV segments more frequent than in controls.

Unique molecular identifiers were built into the TCR beta cDNA libraries. One entry per CDR3 protein results from TCRdb running MiXCR on the PCR reads. Of about 260,000 distinct CDR3 sequences listed, 36% are singletons. Antigen specificity for these receptors is unknown. Sample: blood. These receptor sequences come from a girl between 5 and 17 years old with multiple sclerosis.

This clonotype appeared many times. The V and J genes are TRBV12-3 or TRBV12-4 and TRBJ2-1; 12 nucleotides match TRBD2. The CDR3 has 15 residues. The V and J ends lost 5 bases and 10 bases, in that order; junction bases with no gene match: 9. The CDR3 DNA follows: TGTGCCAGCAGTCTCCTAGCGGGAGGGCTCGGGGAGCAGTTCTTC. Amino acid sequence: CASSLLAGGLGEQFF.

The J gene is TRBJ2-3, the V gene TRBV9; no clear D. The CDR3 is 22 amino acids. V lost 0 bases and J lost 3, with 32 bases in between. Germline V gene sequence: CDR1 SGDLS, CDR2 YYNGEE. CDR3 nucleotide sequence: TGTGCCAGCAGCGTAGGGGCGTTTGTGCAAAAAAGGCTCTTTACAGAAACAGATACGCAGTATTTT. It specifies CASSVGAFVQKRLFTETDTQYF.

The chain joins TRBV20-1 to TRBJ2-5; 9 bases are a match to TRBD1. The J call may be wrong; the DNA end is better matched by TRBJ2-7. In germline, CDR1 is DFQATT, CDR2 SNEGSKA (reference sequence). The CDR3 length is 15 residues. CDR3 sequence: CSASRTGGNSYEQYF. Here the CDR3 DNA reads TGCAGTGCTAGCCGCACAGGGGGCAACTCCTACGAGCAGTACTTC.

This clonotype came up a few times. The genes are TRBV5-1 and TRBJ2-5; the D gene is possibly TRBD2 (5 bases). V lost 0 bases to trimming and J lost 4 bases, with 13 bases between them. This CDR3 spans 15 amino acids. Germline V gene sequence: CDR1 SGHRS, CDR2 YFSETQ. The CDR3 DNA follows: TGCGCCAGCAGCTTGGTCGTTAGCGTAGGAGAGACCCAGTACTTC. It translates to CASSLVVSVGETQYF. Supplemented by reference TRBV5-1 and TRBJ2-5, the full variable domain reads KAGVTQTPRYLIKTRGQQVTLSCSPISGHRSVSWYQQTPGQGLQFLFEYFSETQRNKGNFPGRFSGRQFSNSRSEMNVSTLELGDSALYLCASSLVVSVGETQYFGPGTRLLVL.

This clonotype has a single count. Sequence at one end of the junction differs from germline and may be a read error. The chain carries TRBV11-2 and TRBJ1-1; D gene uncertain. This CDR3 has 13 residues. Germline CDR1 reads SGHAT; CDR2 reads FQNNGV. The CDR3 here is CANSLERRTEAFF. CDR3 nucleotides: TGTGCCAACAGCTTAGAACGGAGGACTGAAGCTTTCTTT.

This clonotype appeared many times. J is TRBJ1-1 and V is TRBV3-1; D remains ambiguous. V was pared by 1 base and J by 4 bases, with 7 bases between. The CDR3 consists of 13 residues. Germline CDR1 and CDR2: LGHDT and YNNKEL (reference sequence). The CDR3 DNA sequence: TGTGCCAGCAGCCAAGCGTCGGGCACTGAAGCTTTCTTT. This gives the protein CASSQASGTEAFF.

In this sample, this clonotype turned up many times. The J gene is TRBJ2-1, the V gene TRBV20-1, with a tentative D call TRBD2 (6 bases). Trimming took 6 bases from V and 7 from J, leaving 16 bases between them. The CDR3 sequence is 13 residues long. Germline CDR1 and CDR2: DFQATT and SNEGSKA (reference sequence). Here the CDR3 reads CSAMGLPLNEQFF. CDR3 sequence (DNA): TGCAGTGCGATGGGACTTCCGTTGAATGAGCAGTTCTTC.

CDR3 residues: CASSSGRAGEKLFF. CDR3 nucleotide sequence: TGCGCCAGCAGCTCGGGCAGGGCGGGAGAAAAACTGTTTTTT. The gene calls are TRBV5-1 and TRBJ1-4; tentatively, D is TRBD1 (5 bases). Germline lookup yields CDR1 SGHRS and CDR2 YFSETQ. Trimming pared 3 bases from V and 8 bases from J, leaving 14 bases between. The CDR3 sequence is 14 residues long.

This clonotype showed up many times. This chain connects TRBV20-1 to TRBJ1-6, with a tentative D call TRBD1 (5 bases). The germline V gene encodes CDR1 DFQATT and CDR2 SNEGSKA (reference sequence). CDR3 length: 14 amino acids. The germline V and J ends were trimmed by 4 bases and 7 bases, with 14 bases remaining between them. CDR3 nucleotide sequence: TGCAGTGCTATATCTGGGACCCCCAATTCACCCCTCCACTTT. This sequence encodes CSAISGTPNSPLHF.

This clonotype was counted ten times or more. V is TRBV5-1 and J is TRBJ2-1; 13 bases fit TRBD2. This CDR3 spans 15 amino acids. The germline gives CDR1 SGHRS, CDR2 YFSETQ. V gave up 3 bases and J gave up 10 bases; unmatched junction bases: 7. CDR3 bases: TGCGCCAGCAGCTCCGGACTAGCGGGAGTAGGAGAGCAGTTCTTC. Its protein is CASSSGLAGVGEQFF.

This clonotype was seen a handful of times. V gene TRBV10-3 combines with J gene TRBJ2-5; no clear D. Trimming cost V 3 bases and J 1 base, with 6 bases left between them. From germline, CDR1 is ENHRY and CDR2 SYGVKD. The CDR3 loop spans 13 amino acids. CDR3 in amino acids: CAISDRTQETQYF. The DNA of the CDR3 is TGTGCCATCAGTGACAGAACCCAAGAGACCCAGTACTTC.

This clonotype came up a few times. A much larger clone differs from this one at a single base, so this may be a read error. The J gene is TRBJ2-1, the V gene TRBV5-6; 7 positions match TRBD2. The J call may be mistaken, given a closer DNA end match to TRBJ2-7. The CDR3 is 15 amino acids. CDR1 and CDR2 (germline): SGHDT, YYEEEE. CDR3 nucleotides: TGTGCCAGCAGCTTGCGTAGCGGGTCCTACAATGAGCAGTACTTC. It is translated as CASSLRSGSYNEQYF.

The rearrangement uses TRBV12-3 or TRBV12-4 and TRBJ2-6; D is unresolved. Between the trimmed V and J ends, which lost 7 bases and 2 bases, there was a span of 6 bases. CDR3 size: 13 residues. The CDR3 protein is CASTNTGANVLTF. The DNA for the CDR3 is TGTGCCAGCACTAATACTGGGGCCAACGTCCTGACTTTC.

As concerns this clonotype: This may stem from a read error, because a much larger clone lies one nucleotide away. The CDR3 region is CVTGGSRGQETQYF. The CDR3 coding sequence is TGTGTCACCGGAGGGAGTAGGGGCCAAGAGACCCAGTACTTC. The rearrangement joins TRBV24-1 to TRBJ2-5; D might be TRBD2 (6 bases). CDR3 size: 14 residues. Germline lookup yields CDR1 KGHDR and CDR2 SFDVKD.

This clonotype was observed at least ten times. The chain recombines TRBV5-8 with TRBJ2-1; 11 nucleotides align to TRBD2. The trim removed 5 bases at V and 0 bases at J, leaving 10 bases unmatched. The germline CDR1 and CDR2 sequences are SGHTS and YDEGEE. CDR3 length: 18 residues. This CDR3 reads CASRSTGTSGYSYNEQFF. CDR3 in DNA: TGTGCCAGCAGATCGACCGGGACTAGCGGCTACTCCTACAATGAGCAGTTCTTC.

This clonotype has at least ten counts. This chain uses TRBV15 with TRBJ2-5, with TRBD2 matching over 7 bases. The CDR3 spans 14 residues. V shed 5 bases and J 4 bases; nucleotides not matched to a gene: 7. CDR1 LNHNV and CDR2 YYDKDF come from the germline V gene (reference sequence). CDR3 DNA sequence: TGTGCCACCAGCTGGGATCAGCGGGGAGAGACCCAGTACTTC. Amino acid sequence: CATSWDQRGETQYF.

This clonotype has more than one count but fewer than ten. This sequence joins TRBV27 and TRBJ1-2; weak D call: TRBD1 (6 bases). Germline values: CDR1 MNHEY, CDR2 SMNVEV (reference sequence). This CDR3 is 14 amino acids long. Trimming left V 6 bases short and J 4 bases short, with 15 bases between. The CDR3 DNA is TGTGCCAGCAGACTGGGGACGGGGGCCTATGGCTACACCTTC. Translating it yields CASRLGTGAYGYTF.

In the case of this clonotype: This could be a read error, since a much larger clone is one nucleotide away. This chain connects TRBV5-1 to TRBJ1-2; D is uncertain. Germline values: CDR1 SGHRS, CDR2 YFSETQ. The CDR3 spans 14 residues. V was clipped by 3 bases and J by 0 bases, with 9 bases between them. The CDR3 loop reads CASSYLETNYGYTF. The CDR3 bases are TGCGCCAGCAGCTATCTCGAAACTAACTATGGCTACACCTTC.

A word on this clonotype: A much more abundant neighbour one base away suggests this may be a read error. The chain employs TRBV20-1 and TRBJ1-6, with D possibly being TRBD1 (6 bases). The CDR3 is 13 residues long. CDR1 is DFQATT, CDR2 SNEGSKA, per germline (reference sequence). CDR3 nucleotides: TGCAGTGCTAGACTGGACAGCAATTCACCCCCCCACTTT. This sequence encodes CSARLDSNSPPHF.

This clonotype was seen ten or more times. This sequence joins TRBV5-1 and TRBJ2-4, with unresolved D. Germline-derived CDR1 and CDR2 are SGHRS and YFSETQ. This CDR3 has 14 residues. V gave up 0 bases and J gave up 8 bases, with 12 bases separating them. In nucleotides, the CDR3 is TGCGCCAGCAGCTTGGAAGGGATCGGTGACATTCAGTACTTC. Translated, it gives CASSLEGIGDIQYF.

This clonotype was found a few times. The chain recombines TRBV3-1 with TRBJ2-1, with D possibly being TRBD1 or TRBD2 (5 bases each). Trimming shortened V by 8 bases and J by 2 bases, and 13 bases separated the two germline ends. The CDR3 runs 14 residues. Germline V CDR1 and CDR2: LGHDT, YNNKEL (reference sequence). CDR3 DNA sequence: TGTGCCAGCTCCGGGACGCTTACCTACAATGAGCAGTTCTTC. Its translation: CASSGTLTYNEQFF.

This clonotype came up a few times. It may be a read error: a sequence one base away is much more abundant. The rearrangement uses TRBV7-8 and TRBJ1-2, with D perhaps matching TRBD1 (5 bases). CDR1 SGHVS and CDR2 FQNEAQ come from the germline V gene. The CDR3 loop spans 14 amino acids. The CDR3 sequence is CVSSLGLHNYGYTF. For the CDR3, the DNA is TGTGTCAGCAGCTTGGGACTCCATAACTATGGCTACACCTTC. The variable domain in full, with the rest retrieved from reference TRBV7-8 and TRBJ1-2, is GAGVSQSPRYKVAKRGQDVALRCDPISGHVSLFWYQQALGQGPEFLTYFQNEAQLDKSGLPSDRFFAERPEGSVSTLKIQRTQQEDSAVYLCVSSLGLHNYGYTFGSGTRLTVV.